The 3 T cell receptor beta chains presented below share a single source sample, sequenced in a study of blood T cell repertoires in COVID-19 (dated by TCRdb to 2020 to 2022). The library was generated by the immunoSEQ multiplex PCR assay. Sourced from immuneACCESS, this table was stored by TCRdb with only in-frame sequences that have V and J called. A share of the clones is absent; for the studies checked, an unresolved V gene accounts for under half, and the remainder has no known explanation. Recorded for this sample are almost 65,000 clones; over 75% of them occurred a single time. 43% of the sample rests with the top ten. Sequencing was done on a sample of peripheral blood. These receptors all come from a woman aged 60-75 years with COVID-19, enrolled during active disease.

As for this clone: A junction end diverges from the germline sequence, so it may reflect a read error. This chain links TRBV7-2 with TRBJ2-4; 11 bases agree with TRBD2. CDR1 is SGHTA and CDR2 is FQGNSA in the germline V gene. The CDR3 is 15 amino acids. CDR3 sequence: CASSTRLAGKNIQYF. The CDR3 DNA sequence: TGTGCCAGCAGCACCAGACTAGCGGGGAAAAACATCCAGTACTTC.

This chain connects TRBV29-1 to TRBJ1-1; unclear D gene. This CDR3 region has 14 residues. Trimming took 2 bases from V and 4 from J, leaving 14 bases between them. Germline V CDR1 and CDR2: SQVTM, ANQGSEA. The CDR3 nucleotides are TGCAGCGTTGAATACCCCATCGGGAGCACTGAAGCTTTCTTT. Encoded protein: CSVEYPIGSTEAFF.

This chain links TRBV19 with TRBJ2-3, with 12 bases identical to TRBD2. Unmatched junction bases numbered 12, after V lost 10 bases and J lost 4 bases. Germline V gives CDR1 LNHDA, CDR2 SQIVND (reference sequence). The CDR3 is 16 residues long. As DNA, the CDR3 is TGTGCCATCCTTATACTAGCGGGAGGATCCCCAGATACGCAGTATTTT. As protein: CAILILAGGSPDTQYF.